This T cell receptor (beta chain) was captured by sequencing in a study of T cells in localized non-small cell lung cancer. A word on this clone: Its antigen remains unidentified.

Points from the study as a whole: Highest T cell clonality was seen in uninvolved adjacent lung, surpassing that measured in tumor. A raised T cell density in blood coincided with lengthier overall survival. Of the top 100 tumor clones, median around 55 were in adjacent lung, around 28 among its top 100.

The CDR3 runs 16 residues. The ends were cut back, 3 bases at V and 2 bases at J, with 13 bases in the middle. Germline V gene data show CDR1 as MDHEN and CDR2 as SYDVKM. Clones were sequenced by immunoSEQ multiplex PCR, and TCRdb holds only the in-frame ones, with some missing. The sample contains tens of thousands of clones, around 89% of which appear only once. The chain employs TRBV28 and TRBJ1-4, with no clear D. The sequencing used peripheral blood, collected before any cancer treatment. The clonotype comes from a female donor of 60 years or more with stage III squamous cell lung carcinoma. For the CDR3, the DNA is TGTGCCAGCAGTTTGGAGGGCGGCTGGACTAATGAAAAACTGTTTTTT. Translating gives CASSLEGGWTNEKLFF. The entire variable domain, with the rest obtained from reference TRBV28 and TRBJ1-4, is as follows: DVKVTQSSRYLVKRTGEKVFLECVQDMDHENMFWYRQDPGLGLRLIYFSYDVKMKEKGDIPEGYSVSREKKERFSLILESASTNQTSMYLCASSLEGGWTNEKLFFGSGTQLSVL.